The 28 T cell receptor beta chains below come from one sample, sequenced in a study of early T cells in non-severe SARS-CoV-2 infection. MiXCR, applied by TCRdb to the 5' RACE reads, yields one record per CDR3 protein. The profile shows 85,000 to 100,000 distinct CDR3 sequences, roughly 9.6% of them singletons. The sequences come from whole blood, collected at baseline. These receptors were obtained from an adult who was a healthcare worker with PCR-confirmed SARS-CoV-2 infection or an uninfected control (not recorded which).

This clonotype was observed a few times. J is TRBJ2-7 and V is TRBV6-6, with D maybe TRBD2 (6 bases). The CDR3 spans 12 residues. V lost 6 bases, J lost 7 bases, and 13 bases lay in between. Germline V gene lookup returns CDR1 MNHNY and CDR2 SVGAGI (reference sequence). In DNA form, the CDR3 reads TGTGCCAGCAGCTACGGGAGATGGGAGCAGTACTTC. It encodes CASSYGRWEQYF.

This clonotype occurred many times. V usage is TRBV6-6 and J usage is TRBJ1-2; D is unresolved. The germline gives CDR1 MNHNY, CDR2 SVGAGI (reference sequence). CDR3 length equals 14 residues. Deletions cut 2 bases from V and 4 bases from J, with 11 bases between. CDR3 protein: CASSYLGATYGYTF. As DNA, the CDR3 is TGTGCCAGCAGTTACCTGGGAGCGACCTATGGCTACACCTTC.

This clonotype turned up a few times. The chain is built from TRBV29-1 and TRBJ1-1; 8 bases line up with TRBD1. CDR3 length equals 14 residues. V gave up 6 bases and J gave up 1 base; unmatched junction bases: 7. Germline V gives CDR1 SQVTM, CDR2 ANQGSEA. Here the CDR3 DNA reads TGCAGCGTGGGGGGCGGACAGGGGAACACTGAAGCTTTCTTT. It specifies CSVGGGQGNTEAFF.

This clonotype appeared many times. CDR3 nucleotide sequence: TGCGCCAGCAGCGCATGGACAGGGCTTGCAGATACGCAGTATTTT. This translates into CASSAWTGLADTQYF. The V gene is TRBV5-1, the J gene TRBJ2-3; 8 nucleotides align to TRBD1. Per the germline V gene, CDR1 is SGHRS and CDR2 is YFSETQ. The CDR3 loop spans 15 amino acids. Germline trimming cut 4 bases from V and 4 bases from J; bases unmatched to any gene: 8.

In its sample, this clonotype was seen a few times. The genes are TRBV20-1 and TRBJ2-7; D may match TRBD1 or TRBD2 (5 bases each). The V gene lost 0 bases and the J gene lost 7 bases, with 13 bases spanning the gap. The CDR3 length is 13 residues. Germline CDR1 is DFQATT and CDR2 is SNEGSKA (reference sequence). The chain's CDR3 is CSARDEGEGEQYF. Here the CDR3 DNA reads TGCAGTGCTAGAGACGAGGGTGAGGGGGAGCAGTACTTC.

This clonotype has only a few counts. J is TRBJ2-3 and V is TRBV29-1; D is possibly TRBD1 (6 bases). V lost 4 bases and J 4 bases, leaving 12 bases between the germline ends. CDR3 length: 13 residues. In germline, CDR1 is SQVTM, CDR2 ANQGSEA. This CDR3 reads CSVGTVISDTQYF. Written as DNA, the CDR3 is TGCAGCGTTGGGACAGTAATATCAGATACGCAGTATTTT.

This clonotype was counted at least ten times. The rearrangement joins TRBV11-2 to TRBJ1-2, with TRBD1 matching 8 bases. The CDR3 consists of 14 residues. Germline V lookup: CDR1 SGHAT, CDR2 FQNNGV. The V and J ends lost 6 bases and 2 bases, in that order; junction bases with no gene match: 5. In nucleotides, the CDR3 is TGTGCCAGCAGAAGTGACAGGGGAAACTATGGCTACACCTTC. Amino acid sequence: CASRSDRGNYGYTF.

This chain connects TRBV3-1 to TRBJ2-3; D may be TRBD1 (6 bases). This CDR3 contains 12 residues. The V gene lost 1 base and the J gene lost 9 bases, with 8 bases spanning the gap. Germline lookup yields CDR1 LGHDT and CDR2 YNNKEL (reference sequence). CDR3 nucleotide sequence: TGTGCCAGCAGCCAAGGAGACAGGACGCAGTATTTT. It codes for CASSQGDRTQYF.

This sequence joins TRBV29-1 and TRBJ1-4, with D perhaps TRBD1 (6 bases). Germline assignment: CDR1 SQVTM and CDR2 ANQGSEA. Between the trimmed V and J ends, which lost 4 bases and 8 bases, there was a span of 11 bases. The CDR3 has 12 residues. CDR3 residues: CSVGDIGEKLFF. DNA of the CDR3: TGCAGCGTTGGGGACATAGGCGAAAAACTGTTTTTT.

The V call is TRBV19, the J call TRBJ1-2; D is possibly TRBD1 (6 bases). CDR3 length: 15 residues. Germline lookup yields CDR1 LNHDA and CDR2 SQIVND (reference sequence). V lost 5 bases and J lost 5, with 18 bases in between. CDR3 DNA sequence: TGTGCCAGTAGTTTGAGCAGGGGCGCACAATATGGCTACACCTTC. This encodes CASSLSRGAQYGYTF.

The gene calls are TRBV3-1 and TRBJ1-3; 9 nucleotides agree with TRBD1. CDR1 and CDR2 from the germline V gene are LGHDT and YNNKEL (reference sequence). The CDR3 is made up of 16 amino acids. V lost 3 bases to trimming and J lost 4 bases; unmatched junction nucleotides: 7. CDR3: CASSHPGTGQGNTIYF. The CDR3, as DNA: TGTGCCAGCAGCCATCCAGGGACAGGGCAAGGAAACACCATATATTTT.

This clonotype came up a few times. This chain connects TRBV6-5 to TRBJ1-1, with 10 bases that match TRBD1. Per the germline V gene, CDR1 is MNHEY and CDR2 is SVGAGI. CDR3 length: 15 amino acids. V trimming: 5 bases; J trimming: 4 bases; junction bases outside the gene matches: 7. The CDR3 nucleotides read TGTGCCAGCAGTGTTGACGGGACAGGGGTCACTGAAGCTTTCTTT. Residues: CASSVDGTGVTEAFF.

This clonotype was counted only a few times. The CDR3 DNA sequence: TGTGCCAGCAGTTACTTGTGGCTAACCAATTCCTACGAGCAGTACTTC. This sequence encodes CASSYLWLTNSYEQYF. The gene calls are TRBV6-2 or TRBV6-3 and TRBJ2-7; D not certain. The V gene's germline CDR1 is MNHEY and CDR2 SVGEGT. The CDR3 loop spans 16 amino acids. The V end lost 1 base, the J end lost 1 base, and 14 bases lay between the germline ends.

This clonotype was detected a few times. The V gene is TRBV5-4, the J gene TRBJ2-3; no reliable D call. V was pared by 4 bases and J by 1 base, with 13 bases between. Germline V lookup: CDR1 SGHNT, CDR2 YYREEE (reference sequence). The CDR3 has 15 amino acids. In nucleotides, the CDR3 is TGTGCCAGCAGCGCGGACCCTGGGGGCACAGATACGCAGTATTTT. Its protein product is CASSADPGGTDTQYF.

This clonotype occurred many times. The chain couples TRBV7-2 to TRBJ2-1; 10 nucleotides match TRBD2. Germline-derived CDR1 and CDR2 are SGHTA and FQGNSA. This CDR3 comprises 16 residues. The J segment lost 8 bases and the V segment lost 2 bases, leaving 9 bases of the junction unmatched. The CDR3 sequence: CASSLSGRVLFDEQFF. In DNA form, the CDR3 reads TGTGCCAGCAGCTTAAGCGGGAGGGTTTTGTTTGATGAGCAGTTCTTC.

A few counts support this clonotype. This chain joins TRBV2 and TRBJ2-3, with 7 bases lining up with TRBD2. The J segment lost 6 bases and the V segment lost 3 bases, leaving 6 bases of the junction unmatched. In germline, CDR1 is SNHLY, CDR2 FYNNEI. CDR3 length equals 14 residues. The CDR3 nucleotides read TGTGCCAGCAGTGATGCAGCGGGGACGGATACGCAGTATTTT. Its protein is CASSDAAGTDTQYF.

This clonotype was detected ten times or more. The chain links TRBV6-1 to TRBJ2-6; TRBD2 might be the D (6 bases). The CDR3 sequence is 15 residues long. Germline V gene data show CDR1 as MNHNS and CDR2 as SASEGT. V was shortened by 4 bases and J by 5 bases, with 12 bases between the two germline ends. CDR3 DNA sequence: TGTGCCAGCAGTGGGACGGGGGTTTGGGCCAACGTCCTGACTTTC. Protein product: CASSGTGVWANVLTF.

In this sample, this clonotype turned up a few times. The chain joins TRBV19 to TRBJ2-3; 9 bases fit TRBD2. The CDR3 extends over 16 amino acids. V was clipped by 5 bases and J by 6 bases; unmatched bases: 12. CDR1 is LNHDA, CDR2 SQIVND, per germline (reference sequence). This CDR3 reads CASSDPRAGGGDTQYF. CDR3 nucleotides: TGTGCCAGTAGTGACCCCAGAGCGGGAGGCGGGGATACGCAGTATTTT.

At least ten counts were recorded for this clonotype. This chain links TRBV29-1 with TRBJ2-7, with a possible D match to TRBD2 (6 bases). The CDR3 consists of 12 residues. Germline CDR1 reads SQVTM; CDR2 reads ANQGSEA. Trimming removed 6 bases from V and 6 bases from J, with 15 bases in between. CDR3 residues: CSVRRASAEQYF. The CDR3 bases are TGCAGCGTGAGGAGGGCCTCCGCCGAGCAGTACTTC.

The chain carries TRBV2 and TRBJ1-4; no firm D call. V lost 7 bases, J lost 0 bases, and 9 bases lay in between. The CDR3 runs to 14 residues. Germline V CDR1 and CDR2: SNHLY, FYNNEI. The CDR3 here is CASTPGATNEKLFF. The CDR3 region has the DNA TGTGCCAGCACCCCGGGAGCAACTAATGAAAAACTGTTTTTT.

This clonotype was seen only a few times. The chain carries TRBV4-2 and TRBJ2-7, with TRBD2 as a possible D gene (5 bases). Looked up from germline, CDR1 is LGHNA and CDR2 is YNFKEQ. The CDR3 spans 14 residues. The V end lost 5 bases, the J end lost 0 bases, and 11 bases lay between the germline ends. The CDR3, as DNA: TGTGCCAGCAGCAAGGAGCGGACCTCCTACGAGCAGTACTTC. Translated: CASSKERTSYEQYF.

This clonotype was seen only a few times. The chain employs TRBV30 and TRBJ2-7; D remains ambiguous. Looked up from germline, CDR1 is GTSNPN and CDR2 is SVGIG (reference sequence). Trimming took 5 bases from V and 0 from J, leaving 11 bases between them. This CDR3 spans 13 amino acids. CDR3 DNA: TGTGCCTGGGGTCCCGGCAGCTCCTACGAGCAGTACTTC. It encodes CAWGPGSSYEQYF.

This clonotype was detected only a few times. V gene TRBV2 combines with J gene TRBJ2-1; D is unresolved. V was shortened by 7 bases and J by 4 bases, with 11 bases between the two germline ends. Germline assignment: CDR1 SNHLY and CDR2 FYNNEI. CDR3 length equals 13 residues. The CDR3 protein is CASTEGYYNEQFF. DNA of the CDR3: TGTGCCAGCACCGAAGGGTATTACAATGAGCAGTTCTTC.

This clonotype was counted at least ten times. The rearrangement uses TRBV7-9 and TRBJ1-3; no firm D call. V was trimmed by 0 bases and J by 1 base, leaving 4 bases between them. The CDR3 runs to 14 residues. Germline V gene sequence: CDR1 SEHNR, CDR2 FQNEAQ (reference sequence). The CDR3 loop reads CASSLAGSGNTIYF. CDR3 DNA: TGTGCCAGCAGCTTAGCGGGGTCTGGAAACACCATATATTTT.

This clonotype was recorded a few times. The chain combines TRBV20-1 with TRBJ2-7; perhaps D is TRBD1 or TRBD2 (5 bases each). The germline V and J ends were trimmed by 7 bases and 1 base, with 23 bases remaining between them. The CDR3 is 16 amino acids. The germline V gene has CDR1 DFQATT and CDR2 SNEGSKA (reference sequence). The DNA of the CDR3 is TGCAGTGACCAGAAAACCGGGACGGGGATATCCTACGAGCAGTACTTC. This translates into CSDQKTGTGISYEQYF.

This clonotype came up many times. The V gene is TRBV11-2, the J gene TRBJ2-6, with D unclear. Germline V lookup: CDR1 SGHAT, CDR2 FQNNGV. V was cut by 2 bases and J by 2 bases, with 10 bases left in between. This CDR3 region has 16 residues. The CDR3 loop reads CASSLYSGPGANVLTF. In nucleotides, the CDR3 is TGTGCCAGCAGCTTATACAGTGGGCCTGGGGCCAACGTCCTGACTTTC.

This clonotype was seen many times. The chain employs TRBV3-1 and TRBJ2-3; 14 bases are shared with TRBD2. CDR3 size: 18 residues. V trimming: 4 bases; J trimming: 1 base; junction bases outside the gene matches: 7. Per germline, CDR1 LGHDT and CDR2 YNNKEL (reference sequence). The CDR3 loop reads CASSLGLAGGPRTDTQYF. As DNA, the CDR3 is TGTGCCAGCAGCCTAGGACTAGCGGGGGGCCCTCGCACAGATACGCAGTATTTT.

At least ten counts were recorded for this clonotype. The chain employs TRBV29-1 and TRBJ1-1; D gene unclear. Trimming took off 3 bases at V and 0 bases at J, with 8 bases between the two ends. Germline CDR1 SQVTM, CDR2 ANQGSEA. There are 13 residues in the CDR3. The CDR3 is CSVDSEMNTEAFF. CDR3 sequence (DNA): TGCAGCGTTGATAGCGAAATGAACACTGAAGCTTTCTTT.